This TCR beta chain was captured by sequencing in a study of OX40 agonist ivuxolimab in advanced cancers. As for the study more broadly: Ivuxolimab was a fully human IgG2 agonistic monoclonal antibody targeting the costimulatory receptor OX40 (CD134). Intravenous ivuxolimab was administered to patients every 2 weeks at six dose levels: 0.01, 0.1, 0.3, 1.5, 3 and 10 mg/kg. Among the roughly 52 dose-escalation patients, around 20 had hepatocellular carcinoma, 15 or so melanoma, 9 renal cell carcinoma and 9 head and neck cancer. In the dose-escalation cohort, more than 80% of patients were male, and the mean age was roughly 60 years with a range of roughly 23 to 79. Patients were allowed to have had prior anti-PD-1, anti-PD-L1 or anti-CTLA-4 therapy, and around 41% of the dose-escalation patients had previously received checkpoint inhibitors. Partial responses occurred in three dose-escalation patients: two with cutaneous melanoma and one with hepatocellular carcinoma. Peripheral TCRbeta sequencing was intended to test whether TCR sequence diversity was altered and clonal T-cell expansion was caused by ivuxolimab. The paper covers the monotherapy dose-escalation part of the phase I ivuxolimab trial, which included N of about 51 patients.

As for this clone: Its specific antigen is unknown. Base qualities are not recorded, but no much larger clone differs from it by a single base.

The trial excluded patients who had a history of autoimmune disease or were on systemic immunosuppression. Peripheral blood for TCR sequencing was collected from all dose cohorts at baseline, on cycle 4 day 1, and on cycle 7 day 1. The samples were drawn from a first-in-human, open-label, multicenter phase I dose-escalation trial of ivuxolimab. The trial enrolled adults with locally advanced or metastatic head and neck squamous cell, hepatocellular, melanoma or renal cell carcinoma. CD4+ and CD8+ T cells were sorted separately from peripheral blood before TCR sequencing. Genomic DNA was extracted from sorted cells for sequencing of the TCRbeta CDR3 region. The immunoSEQ Assay was used to sequence the TCRbeta CDR3 regions. Here the immuneACCESS table is served through TCRdb, limited to in-frame sequences with V and J called. Missing clones are a known gap in these copies; in checked studies unresolved V genes cover under half, and the rest lacks a known reason. The sample records 90,000 to 100,000 clones, 75% to 95% of which are singletons. The ten largest make up around 2.5% of the sample.

What the research found in general, with its limitations: At doses of 0.1 to 3.0 mg/kg, clonal expansion of both CD4+ and CD8+ T cells in blood was seen between baseline and week 6. Low levels of normalized T-cell clonal expansion were also seen in some nonresponding patients. The antigen specificity of the clonally expanded peripheral T cells was not determined. After ivuxolimab, CD8+ T cells had more expanded clones than CD4+ T cells on average. Partial responders in the 0.1-3.0 mg/kg groups had among the lowest normalized peripheral clonal expansion, especially among CD8+ T cells.

Taken from cysteine to phenylalanine, the CDR3 has 14 residues. Only the CDR3 portion is preserved as DNA: 42 bases, with reading frame beginning at the first base. CDR1 and CDR2, looked up from the germline V gene (reference sequence), are LNHDA and SQIVND. V and J are truncated by 6 bases and 5 bases respectively, leaving an intervening sequence of 16 bases. The V gene is TRBV19 and the J gene is TRBJ2-5, with TRBD2 as a weak D call on 6 bases. This specimen was CD4+ or CD8+ T cells sorted from blood, taken in a trial of the OX40 agonist ivuxolimab. The TCR was taken from an adult with an advanced solid tumor such as melanoma, head and neck, liver or kidney cancer. The CDR3 protein sequence reads: CASSAGGVRETQYF. The base sequence is TGTGCCAGTAGCGCGGGCGGGGTTAGGGAGACCCAGTACTTC.